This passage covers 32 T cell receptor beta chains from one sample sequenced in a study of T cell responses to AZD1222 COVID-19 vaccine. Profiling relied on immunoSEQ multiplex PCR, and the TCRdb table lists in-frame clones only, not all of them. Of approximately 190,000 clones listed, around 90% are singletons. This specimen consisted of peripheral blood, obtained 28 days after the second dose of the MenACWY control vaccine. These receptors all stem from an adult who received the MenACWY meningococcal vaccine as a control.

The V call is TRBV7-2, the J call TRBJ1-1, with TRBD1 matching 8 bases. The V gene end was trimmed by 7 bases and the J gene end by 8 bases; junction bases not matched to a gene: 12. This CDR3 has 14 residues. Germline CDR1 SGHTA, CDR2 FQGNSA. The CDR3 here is CASNADRAKWEAFF. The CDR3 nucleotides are TGTGCCAGCAATGCGGACAGGGCAAAGTGGGAAGCTTTCTTT.

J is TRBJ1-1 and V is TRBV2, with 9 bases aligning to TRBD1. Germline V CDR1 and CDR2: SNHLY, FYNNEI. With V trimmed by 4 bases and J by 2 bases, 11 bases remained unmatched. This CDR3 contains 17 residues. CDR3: CASSVHRDRDINTEAFF. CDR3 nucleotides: TGTGCCAGCAGTGTTCACCGGGACAGGGATATAAACACTGAAGCTTTCTTT.

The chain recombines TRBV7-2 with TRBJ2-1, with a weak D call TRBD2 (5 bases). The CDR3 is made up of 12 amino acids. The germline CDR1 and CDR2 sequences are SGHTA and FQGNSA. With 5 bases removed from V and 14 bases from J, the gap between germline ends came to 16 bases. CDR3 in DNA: TGTGCCAGCAGCCTCCCCCAGCGGCAGGAGTTCTTC. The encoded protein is CASSLPQRQEFF.

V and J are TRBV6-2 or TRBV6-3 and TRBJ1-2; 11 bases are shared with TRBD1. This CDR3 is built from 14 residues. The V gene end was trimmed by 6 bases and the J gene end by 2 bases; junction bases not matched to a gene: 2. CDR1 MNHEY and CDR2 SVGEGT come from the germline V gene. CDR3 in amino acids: CASSGQGANYGYTF. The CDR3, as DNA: TGTGCCAGCAGCGGACAGGGGGCGAACTATGGCTACACCTTC.

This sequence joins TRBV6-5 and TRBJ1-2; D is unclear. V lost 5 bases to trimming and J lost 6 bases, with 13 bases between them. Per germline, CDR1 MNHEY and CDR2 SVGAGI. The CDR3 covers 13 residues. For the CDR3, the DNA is TGTGCCAGCAGTCTCTCAGCCATCGATGGCTACACCTTC. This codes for CASSLSAIDGYTF.

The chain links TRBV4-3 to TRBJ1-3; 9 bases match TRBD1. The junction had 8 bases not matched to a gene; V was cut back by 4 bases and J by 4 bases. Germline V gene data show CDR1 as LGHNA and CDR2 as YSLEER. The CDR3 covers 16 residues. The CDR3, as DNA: TGCGCCAGCAGCCTGTACGGGACAGGGCCCGGAAACACCATATATTTT. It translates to CASSLYGTGPGNTIYF.

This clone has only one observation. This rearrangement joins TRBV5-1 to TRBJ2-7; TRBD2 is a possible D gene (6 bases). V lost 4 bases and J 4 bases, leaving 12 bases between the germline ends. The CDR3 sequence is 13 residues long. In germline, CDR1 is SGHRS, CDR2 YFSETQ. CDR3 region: CASSLGSLYEQYF. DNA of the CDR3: TGCGCCAGCAGCCTCGGGAGTCTATACGAGCAGTACTTC. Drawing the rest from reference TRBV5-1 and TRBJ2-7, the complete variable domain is KAGVTQTPRYLIKTRGQQVTLSCSPISGHRSVSWYQQTPGQGLQFLFEYFSETQRNKGNFPGRFSGRQFSNSRSEMNVSTLELGDSALYLCASSLGSLYEQYFGPGTRLTVT.

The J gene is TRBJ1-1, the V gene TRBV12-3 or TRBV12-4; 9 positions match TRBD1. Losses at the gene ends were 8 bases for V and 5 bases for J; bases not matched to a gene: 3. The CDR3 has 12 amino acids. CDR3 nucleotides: TGTGCCAGCGACAGGGGGAGGACTGAAGCTTTCTTT. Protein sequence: CASDRGRTEAFF.

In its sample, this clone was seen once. The CDR3, as DNA: TGTGCCAGCAGTCTTCCTGGAGGCGGTATAGCCAAAAACATTCAGTACTTC. Encoded protein: CASSLPGGGIAKNIQYF. V is TRBV28 and J is TRBJ2-4, with D possibly being TRBD2 (5 bases). Trimming removed 5 bases from V and 0 bases from J, with 17 bases in between. This CDR3 comprises 17 residues. The V gene's germline CDR1 is MDHEN and CDR2 SYDVKM. The whole variable domain, remainder taken from reference TRBV28 and TRBJ2-4, is DVKVTQSSRYLVKRTGEKVFLECVQDMDHENMFWYRQDPGLGLRLIYFSYDVKMKEKGDIPEGYSVSREKKERFSLILESASTNQTSMYLCASSLPGGGIAKNIQYFGAGTRLSVL.

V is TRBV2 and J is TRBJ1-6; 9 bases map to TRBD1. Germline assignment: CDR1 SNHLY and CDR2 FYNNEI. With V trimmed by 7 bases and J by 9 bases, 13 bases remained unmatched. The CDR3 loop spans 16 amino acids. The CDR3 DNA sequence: TGTGCCAGCACCCCCCCAAGGGGACAGGGTAGTTCACCCCTCCACTTT. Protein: CASTPPRGQGSSPLHF.

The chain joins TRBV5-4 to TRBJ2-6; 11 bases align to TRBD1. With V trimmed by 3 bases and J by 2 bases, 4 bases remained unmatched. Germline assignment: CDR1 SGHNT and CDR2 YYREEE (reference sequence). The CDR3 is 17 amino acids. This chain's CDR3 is CASSSPGQGAGANVLTF. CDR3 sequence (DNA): TGTGCCAGCAGCTCACCGGGACAGGGGGCTGGGGCCAACGTCCTGACTTTC.

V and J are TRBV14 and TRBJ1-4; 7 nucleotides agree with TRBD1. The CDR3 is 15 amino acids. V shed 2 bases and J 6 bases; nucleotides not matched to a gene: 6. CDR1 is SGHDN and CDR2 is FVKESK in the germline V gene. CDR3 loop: CASSQSTGVYEKLFF. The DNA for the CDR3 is TGTGCCAGCAGCCAAAGTACAGGGGTTTATGAAAAACTGTTTTTT.

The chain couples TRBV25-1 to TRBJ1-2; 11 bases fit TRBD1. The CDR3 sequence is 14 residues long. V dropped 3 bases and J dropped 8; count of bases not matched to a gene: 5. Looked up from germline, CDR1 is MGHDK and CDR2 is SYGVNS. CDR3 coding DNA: TGTGCCAGCAGTGACCCGGGACAGGGGGAAGGCTACACCTTC. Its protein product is CASSDPGQGEGYTF.

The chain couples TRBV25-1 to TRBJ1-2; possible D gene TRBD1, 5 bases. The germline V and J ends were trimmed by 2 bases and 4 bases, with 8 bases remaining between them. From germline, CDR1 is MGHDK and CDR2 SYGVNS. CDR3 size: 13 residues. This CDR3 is CASSEPGVYGYTF. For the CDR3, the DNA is TGTGCCAGCAGTGAACCGGGGGTCTATGGCTACACCTTC.

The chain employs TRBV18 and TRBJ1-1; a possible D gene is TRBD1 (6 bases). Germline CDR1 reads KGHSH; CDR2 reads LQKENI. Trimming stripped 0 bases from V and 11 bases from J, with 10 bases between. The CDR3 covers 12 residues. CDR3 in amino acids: CASSPPHRDAFF. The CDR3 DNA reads TGTGCCAGCTCACCACCGCACAGGGACGCTTTCTTT.

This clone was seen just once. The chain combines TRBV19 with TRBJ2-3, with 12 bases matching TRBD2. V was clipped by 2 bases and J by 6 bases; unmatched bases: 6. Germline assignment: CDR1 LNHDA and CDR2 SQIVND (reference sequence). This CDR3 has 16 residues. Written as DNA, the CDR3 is TGTGCCAGTAGTATATGGCTAGCGGGAGGGCGGGATACGCAGTATTTT. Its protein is CASSIWLAGGRDTQYF.

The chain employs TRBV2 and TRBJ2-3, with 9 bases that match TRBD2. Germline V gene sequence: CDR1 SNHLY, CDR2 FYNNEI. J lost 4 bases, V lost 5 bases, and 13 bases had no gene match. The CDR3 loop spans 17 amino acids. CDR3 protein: CASSKPPGLALADTQYF. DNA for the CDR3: TGTGCCAGCAGTAAACCGCCGGGACTAGCATTAGCAGATACGCAGTATTTT.

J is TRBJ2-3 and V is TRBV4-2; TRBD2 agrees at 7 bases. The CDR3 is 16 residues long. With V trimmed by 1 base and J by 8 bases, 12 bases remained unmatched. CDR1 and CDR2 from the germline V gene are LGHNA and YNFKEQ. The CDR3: CASSQAGASGLGTQYF. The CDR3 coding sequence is TGTGCCAGCAGCCAAGCCGGGGCTAGCGGACTGGGTACGCAGTATTTT.

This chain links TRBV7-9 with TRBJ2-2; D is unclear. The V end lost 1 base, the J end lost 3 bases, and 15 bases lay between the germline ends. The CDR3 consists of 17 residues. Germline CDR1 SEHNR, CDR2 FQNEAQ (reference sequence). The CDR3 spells CASSLVLRAPDTGELFF. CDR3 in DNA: TGTGCCAGCAGCTTAGTTCTCAGAGCCCCAGACACCGGGGAGCTGTTTTTT.

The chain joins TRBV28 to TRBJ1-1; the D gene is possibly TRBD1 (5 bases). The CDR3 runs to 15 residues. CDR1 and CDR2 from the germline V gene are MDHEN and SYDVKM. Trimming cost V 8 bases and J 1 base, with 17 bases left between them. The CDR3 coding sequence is TGTGCCAGCCCTAAAAGTGGGGCGGGGAACACTGAAGCTTTCTTT. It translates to CASPKSGAGNTEAFF.

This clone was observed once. CDR3 bases: TGTGCCAGCAGCCCGATGAGAGGGACCGTCGGTGGCTACACCTTC. Its translation is CASSPMRGTVGGYTF. The chain carries TRBV7-2 and TRBJ1-2, with a possible D match to TRBD1 (5 bases). This CDR3 is built from 15 residues. Germline CDR1 SGHTA, CDR2 FQGNSA. V was pared by 5 bases and J by 7 bases, with 20 bases between.

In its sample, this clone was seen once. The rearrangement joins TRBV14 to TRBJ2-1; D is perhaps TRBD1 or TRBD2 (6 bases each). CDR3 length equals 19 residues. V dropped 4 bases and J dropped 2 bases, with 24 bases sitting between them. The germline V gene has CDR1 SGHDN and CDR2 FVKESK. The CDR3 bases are TGTGCCAGCAGCCGGGGAAGGACGGCGGGACAAGGCCCCTACAATGAGCAGTTCTTC. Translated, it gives CASSRGRTAGQGPYNEQFF.

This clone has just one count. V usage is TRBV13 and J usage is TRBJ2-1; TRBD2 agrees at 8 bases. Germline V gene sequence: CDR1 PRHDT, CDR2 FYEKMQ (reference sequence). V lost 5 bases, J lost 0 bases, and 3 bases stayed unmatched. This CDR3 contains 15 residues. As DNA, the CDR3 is TGTGCCAGCAGCCCCGGGAGGGGCTCCTACAATGAGCAGTTCTTC. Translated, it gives CASSPGRGSYNEQFF.

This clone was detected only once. In DNA, the CDR3 is TGTGCCTGGAGTGCCCTGGGTAGGGCCGTATCGTCCGGGGAGCTGTTTTTT. Translation gives CAWSALGRAVSSGELFF. The chain carries TRBV30 and TRBJ2-2; D is unclear. The germline gives CDR1 GTSNPN, CDR2 SVGIG (reference sequence). Trimming took 1 base from V and 6 from J, leaving 21 bases between them. This CDR3 contains 17 residues.

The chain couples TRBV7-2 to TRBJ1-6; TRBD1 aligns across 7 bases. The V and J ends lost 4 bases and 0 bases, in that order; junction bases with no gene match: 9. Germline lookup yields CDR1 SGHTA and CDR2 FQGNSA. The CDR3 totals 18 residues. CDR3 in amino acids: CASSYSIQGSSYNSPLHF. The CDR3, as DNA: TGTGCCAGCAGCTACAGTATACAGGGGAGCTCCTATAATTCACCCCTCCACTTT.

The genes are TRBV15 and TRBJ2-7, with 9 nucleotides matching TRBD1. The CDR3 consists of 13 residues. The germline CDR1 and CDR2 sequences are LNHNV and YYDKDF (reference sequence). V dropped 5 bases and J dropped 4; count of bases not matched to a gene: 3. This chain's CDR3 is CATSQDRGYEQYF. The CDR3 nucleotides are TGTGCCACCAGCCAGGACAGGGGATACGAGCAGTACTTC.

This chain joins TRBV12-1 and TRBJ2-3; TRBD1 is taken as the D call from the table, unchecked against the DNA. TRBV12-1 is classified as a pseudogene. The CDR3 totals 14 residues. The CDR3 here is CASKLDRPTDTQYF. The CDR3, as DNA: TGTGCCAGCAAACTCGACAGGCCGACAGATACGCAGTATTTT.

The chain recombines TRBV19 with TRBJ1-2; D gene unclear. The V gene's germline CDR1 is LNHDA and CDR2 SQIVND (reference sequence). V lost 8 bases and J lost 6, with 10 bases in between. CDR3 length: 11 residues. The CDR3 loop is CASSDRHGYTF. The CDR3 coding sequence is TGTGCCAGTTCCGACCGGCATGGCTACACCTTC. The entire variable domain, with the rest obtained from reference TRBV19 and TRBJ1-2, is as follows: DGGITQSPKYLFRKEGQNVTLSCEQNLNHDAMYWYRQDPGQGLRLIYYSQIVNDFQKGDIAEGYSVSREKKESFPLTVTSAQKNPTAFYLCASSDRHGYTFGSGTRLTVV.

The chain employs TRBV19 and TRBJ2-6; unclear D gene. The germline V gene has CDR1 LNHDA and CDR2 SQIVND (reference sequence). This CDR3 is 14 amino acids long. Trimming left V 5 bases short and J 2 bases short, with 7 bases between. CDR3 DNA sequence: TGTGCCAGTAGTCAGCCCACTGGGGCCAACGTCCTGACTTTC. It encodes CASSQPTGANVLTF.

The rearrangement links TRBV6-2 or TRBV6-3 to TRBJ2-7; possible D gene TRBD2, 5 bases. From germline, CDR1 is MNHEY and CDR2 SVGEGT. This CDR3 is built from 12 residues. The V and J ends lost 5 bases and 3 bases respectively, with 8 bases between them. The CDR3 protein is CASSSGLYEQYF. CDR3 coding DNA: TGTGCCAGCAGTAGCGGCCTCTACGAGCAGTACTTC.

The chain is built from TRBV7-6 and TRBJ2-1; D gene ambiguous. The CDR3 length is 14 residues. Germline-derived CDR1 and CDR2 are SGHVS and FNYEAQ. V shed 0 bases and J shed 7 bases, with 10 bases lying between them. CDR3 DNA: TGTGCCAGCAGCTTAGCGGTAGGTGGGAATGAGCAGTTCTTC. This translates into CASSLAVGGNEQFF.

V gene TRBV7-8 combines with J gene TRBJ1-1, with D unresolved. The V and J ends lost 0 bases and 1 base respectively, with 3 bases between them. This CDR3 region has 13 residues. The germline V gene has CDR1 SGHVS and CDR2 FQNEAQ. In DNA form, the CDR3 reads TGTGCCAGCAGCTTAGCCACGAACACTGAAGCTTTCTTT. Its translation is CASSLATNTEAFF.